This TCR beta chain was captured in a study of molecular identifiers for immune sequencing clone quantification. There are many counts of this clonotype. V dropped 5 bases and J dropped 0 bases, with 18 bases sitting between them. The germline V gene has CDR1 SNHLY and CDR2 FYNNEI. The CDR3 loop spans 17 amino acids. TCRdb itself ran the PCR reads through MiXCR, one entry per CDR3 protein. Found here are hundreds of thousands of distinct CDR3 sequences, roughly 23% of them singletons; the top ten hold 0.7% to 0.95%. The source of this sequence is a human donor in good health. Some libraries in this study had Jurkat cell RNA spiked in. The chain recombines TRBV2 with TRBJ2-3; D unresolved. Specimen: naive CD8+ T cells from blood, with Jurkat cell RNA spiked in. Subset in this sample: FACS-sorted CD8+CD4-CCR7+CD45RA+ naive T cells. The CDR3 DNA reads as TGTGCCAGCAGTTTCACGACCCCGACGACAAGCACAGATACGCAGTATTTT. This sequence encodes CASSFTTPTTSTDTQYF.